This entry concerns a single T cell receptor (beta chain). The repertoire was sequenced with immunoSEQ multiplex PCR; TCRdb's copy has only in-frame clones and lacks some. The sample comprises roughly 73,000 clones, 90% to 95% of which are singletons, and over 2% rests with the top ten. This entry comes from a study of T cell changes during pregnancy in multiple sclerosis. Germline CDR1 reads LNHDA; CDR2 reads SQIVND (reference sequence). CDR3 length: 13 residues. Trimming removed 9 bases from V and 7 bases from J, with 18 bases in between. The clonotype comes from a female donor in good health, enrolled as a control in a pregnancy study. The V gene is TRBV19, the J gene TRBJ1-2; no clear D. Here the sequenced sample was peripheral blood, taken in the second trimester of pregnancy. The CDR3 sequence: CASSGDGEGGYTF. Written as DNA, the CDR3 is TGTGCCAGCTCGGGAGACGGGGAGGGTGGCTACACCTTC.